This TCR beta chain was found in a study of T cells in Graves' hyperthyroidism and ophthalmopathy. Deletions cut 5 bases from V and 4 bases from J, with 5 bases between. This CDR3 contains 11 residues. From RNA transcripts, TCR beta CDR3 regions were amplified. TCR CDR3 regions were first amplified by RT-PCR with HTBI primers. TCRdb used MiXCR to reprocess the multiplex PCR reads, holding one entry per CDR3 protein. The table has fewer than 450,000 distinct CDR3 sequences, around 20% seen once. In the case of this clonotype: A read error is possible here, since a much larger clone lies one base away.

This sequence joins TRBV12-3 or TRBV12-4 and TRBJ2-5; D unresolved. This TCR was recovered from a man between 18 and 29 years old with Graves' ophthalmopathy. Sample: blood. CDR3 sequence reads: CASSTAETQYF. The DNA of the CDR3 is TGTGCCAGCAGTACCGCAGAGACCCAGTACTTC.